One and the same sample provided the 21 T cell receptor beta chains below, sequenced in a study of regulatory dendritic cells for organ transplantation. Assay: immunoSEQ multiplex PCR; the TCRdb copy retains only in-frame clones and omits some. The data show 29,000 or so clones, roughly 85% seen once. The sample consisted of memory CD4+ T cells from blood. Sample subset: CD45RO+ memory T cells. Receptors were obtained from a human donor in good health.

The chain carries TRBV10-2 and TRBJ2-1, with D possibly matching TRBD1 (6 bases). The germline gives CDR1 WSHSY, CDR2 SAAADI. V dropped 10 bases and J dropped 5 bases, with 18 bases sitting between them. The CDR3 extends over 14 amino acids. This CDR3 reads CATQGRGPHNEQFF. The CDR3 DNA follows: TGCGCCACCCAGGGGAGAGGGCCTCACAATGAGCAGTTCTTC.

This clone appeared once. This chain links TRBV29-1 with TRBJ2-5; D remains ambiguous. CDR1 is SQVTM, CDR2 ANQGSEA, per germline. This CDR3 is built from 11 residues. Trimming pared 6 bases from V and 4 bases from J, leaving 9 bases between. The CDR3 coding sequence is TGCAGCGTAGTAAAGGGAGAGACCCAGTACTTC. Encoded protein: CSVVKGETQYF.

This clone was seen a handful of times. Other DNA sequences within the sample encode an identical CDR3. J is TRBJ1-1 and V is TRBV11-1; no clear D. The CDR3 consists of 13 residues. Trimming removed 3 bases at V and 1 base at J, with 6 bases between. Germline CDR1 SGHAT, CDR2 FQDESV (reference sequence). The chain's CDR3 is CASSFEGNTEAFF. The CDR3 bases are TGTGCCAGCAGCTTTGAGGGGAACACTGAAGCTTTCTTT.

This sequence joins TRBV5-1 and TRBJ2-1, with 11 bases aligning to TRBD2. Losses at the gene ends were 2 bases for V and 3 bases for J; bases not matched to a gene: 4. Germline-derived CDR1 and CDR2 are SGHRS and YFSETQ. The CDR3 has 16 amino acids. Here the CDR3 DNA reads TGCGCCAGCAGCTTAACTAGCGGGAGTATCTACAATGAGCAGTTCTTC. As protein: CASSLTSGSIYNEQFF.

This clone was seen just once. The chain joins TRBV7-2 to TRBJ1-5; D is possibly TRBD1 (5 bases). This CDR3 contains 14 residues. Trimming took off 1 base at V and 1 base at J, with 5 bases between the two ends. The V gene's germline CDR1 is SGHTA and CDR2 FQGNSA. This CDR3 reads CASSLGDSNQPQHF. The CDR3 nucleotides are TGTGCCAGCAGCTTAGGGGACAGCAATCAGCCCCAGCATTTT. The whole variable domain, filled in from reference TRBV7-2 and TRBJ1-5, reads GAGVSQSPSNKVTEKGKDVELRCDPISGHTALYWYRQSLGQGLEFLIYFQGNSAPDKSGLPSDRFSAERTGGSVSTLTIQRTQQEDSAVYLCASSLGDSNQPQHFGDGTRLSIL.

The CDR3 DNA reads as TGTGCCAGCAGTTACAACCGGAATCAGCCCCAGCATTTT. This encodes CASSYNRNQPQHF. The rearrangement uses TRBV6-6 and TRBJ1-5; D gene ambiguous. This CDR3 spans 13 amino acids. Germline V gene data show CDR1 as MNHNY and CDR2 as SVGAGI (reference sequence). Between the trimmed V and J ends, which lost 2 bases and 4 bases, there was a span of 6 bases.

This chain connects TRBV5-8 to TRBJ2-3; no clear D gene. Trimming removed 1 base at V and 6 bases at J, with 12 bases between. Per germline, CDR1 SGHTS and CDR2 YDEGEE. The CDR3 consists of 14 residues. The chain's CDR3 is CASSLLDFADTQYF. CDR3 nucleotide sequence: TGTGCCAGCAGCTTGCTTGATTTCGCCGATACGCAGTATTTT.

The chain joins TRBV19 to TRBJ2-3, with D hard to call. Between the trimmed V and J ends, which lost 4 bases and 4 bases, there was a span of 12 bases. Germline V gene sequence: CDR1 LNHDA, CDR2 SQIVND (reference sequence). The CDR3 consists of 14 residues. Here the CDR3 reads CASSKASSPDTQYF. CDR3 nucleotides: TGTGCCAGTAGTAAGGCTAGTTCTCCAGATACGCAGTATTTT.

V gene TRBV16 combines with J gene TRBJ1-1; D might be TRBD1 (5 bases). From germline, CDR1 is KGHSY and CDR2 FQNENV. The CDR3 has 14 residues. Trimming pared 0 bases from V and 1 base from J, leaving 6 bases between. CDR3 sequence: CASSQSGGNTEAFF. In DNA form, the CDR3 reads TGTGCCAGCAGCCAATCCGGGGGGAACACTGAAGCTTTCTTT.

This chain uses TRBV5-1 with TRBJ1-4, with D perhaps matching TRBD1 (6 bases). The germline CDR1 and CDR2 sequences are SGHRS and YFSETQ. V was cut by 0 bases and J by 3 bases, with 6 bases left in between. The CDR3 is made up of 14 amino acids. Here the CDR3 DNA reads TGCGCCAGCAGCTTGGAGGGGGCTAATGAAAAACTGTTTTTT. Encoded protein: CASSLEGANEKLFF. The full variable domain, its missing parts supplied by reference TRBV5-1 and TRBJ1-4, is KAGVTQTPRYLIKTRGQQVTLSCSPISGHRSVSWYQQTPGQGLQFLFEYFSETQRNKGNFPGRFSGRQFSNSRSEMNVSTLELGDSALYLCASSLEGANEKLFFGSGTQLSVL.

This clone was seen a single time. Its ends do not fully match the called genes, so a read error is possible. J is TRBJ2-5 and V is TRBV29-1, with D possibly being TRBD2 (6 bases). Germline-derived CDR1 and CDR2 are SQVTM and ANQGSEA. The CDR3 consists of 13 residues. In nucleotides, the CDR3 is TGCAGCGGTGAAGGAGGGGCAGGCGAGACCCAGTACTTC. It is translated as CSGEGGAGETQYF.

The V and J genes are TRBV12-1 and TRBJ2-7; the D segment call TRBD2 is taken from the table without a DNA check. TRBV12-1 is reported as a pseudogene. This CDR3 has 18 residues. Here the CDR3 DNA reads TGTGCCAGCAGCTTTGGGGTTTCGGTAGCGGGTTTCTCCTACGAGCAGTACTTC. It translates to CASSFGVSVAGFSYEQYF.

The chain couples TRBV11-1 to TRBJ2-7; a weak D match, TRBD1 (5 bases). Germline values: CDR1 SGHAT, CDR2 FQDESV (reference sequence). The CDR3 totals 12 residues. V was cut by 4 bases and J by 4 bases, with 8 bases left in between. The CDR3 DNA is TGTGCCAGCAGCTACGACAGATACGAGCAGTACTTC. As protein: CASSYDRYEQYF.

The chain recombines TRBV18 with TRBJ1-4; 9 bases align to TRBD1. The CDR3 is made up of 16 amino acids. Losses at the gene ends were 4 bases for V and 4 bases for J; bases not matched to a gene: 7. Germline V gene data show CDR1 as KGHSH and CDR2 as LQKENI. The CDR3 loop is CASSHRTGAGNEKLFF. The CDR3 DNA sequence: TGTGCCAGCTCACACCGGACAGGGGCCGGTAATGAAAAACTGTTTTTT.

The J gene is TRBJ2-2, the V gene TRBV7-2; 10 nucleotides match TRBD2. Unmatched junction bases numbered 13, after V lost 5 bases and J lost 1 base. The CDR3 runs to 19 residues. Germline CDR1 SGHTA, CDR2 FQGNSA. The CDR3 protein is CASSPPARTSGLNTGELFF. The CDR3, as DNA: TGTGCCAGCAGCCCCCCCGCCCGGACTAGCGGCTTGAACACCGGGGAGCTGTTTTTT.

V usage is TRBV5-1 and J usage is TRBJ2-1; TRBD2 matches at 10 bases. Germline CDR1 and CDR2: SGHRS and YFSETQ. The J segment lost 6 bases and the V segment lost 0 bases, leaving 9 bases of the junction unmatched. This CDR3 contains 17 residues. The CDR3 region is CASSLVPSGSGSNEQFF. DNA for the CDR3: TGCGCCAGCAGCTTGGTTCCTAGCGGGAGTGGATCCAATGAGCAGTTCTTC. Drawing the rest from reference TRBV5-1 and TRBJ2-1, the complete variable domain is KAGVTQTPRYLIKTRGQQVTLSCSPISGHRSVSWYQQTPGQGLQFLFEYFSETQRNKGNFPGRFSGRQFSNSRSEMNVSTLELGDSALYLCASSLVPSGSGSNEQFFGPGTRLTVL.

This chain uses TRBV18 with TRBJ2-1; possible D gene TRBD2, 6 bases. From germline, CDR1 is KGHSH and CDR2 LQKENI. Trimming left V 4 bases short and J 5 bases short, with 15 bases between. This CDR3 is 15 amino acids long. The CDR3 DNA sequence: TGTGCCAGCTCACGGGACCTAGCGACGGACAATGAGCAGTTCTTC. This codes for CASSRDLATDNEQFF.

V is TRBV6-5 and J is TRBJ2-5, with 8 nucleotides matching TRBD2. Germline trimming cut 9 bases from V and 5 bases from J; bases unmatched to any gene: 5. This CDR3 spans 12 amino acids. Per germline, CDR1 MNHEY and CDR2 SVGAGI. In nucleotides, the CDR3 is TGTGCCAGTGGACTAGCCGGGGAGACCCAGTACTTC. Its protein is CASGLAGETQYF.

CDR3 region: CASSSSGQPQHF. CDR3 nucleotides: TGTGCCAGCAGCTCCTCAGGCCAGCCCCAGCATTTT. The V and J genes are TRBV7-8 and TRBJ1-5; D is uncertain. This CDR3 is 12 amino acids long. The V gene lost 4 bases and the J gene lost 7 bases, with 8 bases spanning the gap. Per germline, CDR1 SGHVS and CDR2 FQNEAQ.

This chain joins TRBV7-9 and TRBJ2-1, with TRBD2 identical over 12 bases. V trimming: 5 bases; J trimming: 8 bases; junction bases outside the gene matches: 10. In germline, CDR1 is SEHNR, CDR2 FQNEAQ (reference sequence). The CDR3 sequence is 16 residues long. The CDR3 here is CASSRKRTSGIDEQFF. The CDR3 region has the DNA TGTGCCAGCAGCCGAAAACGGACTAGCGGGATCGATGAGCAGTTCTTC.

The chain recombines TRBV28 with TRBJ1-1; no definite D call. The V gene's germline CDR1 is MDHEN and CDR2 SYDVKM. CDR3 size: 12 residues. The V gene lost 6 bases and the J gene lost 8 bases, with 13 bases spanning the gap. The CDR3 sequence: CASRTNPREAFF. DNA for the CDR3: TGTGCCAGCAGAACAAACCCTCGGGAAGCTTTCTTT.